The T cell receptor (beta chain) under discussion was sequenced for a study of blood T cell repertoires in COVID-19. On the study more broadly: Both acute and convalescent COVID-19 samples were obtained from the United States, Italy and Spain. PBMCs, B-cell-depleted T cells, or T cells provided the cDNA or gDNA that made up the material.

In the study's own analysis: By means of reference gene primer amplification, nucleated cell counts were estimated. The data were produced by immunoSEQ multiplex PCR, yet TCRdb's version contains in-frame clones alone and is incomplete. V and J calls and clone size follow that table, whereas D and trimming were derived from the DNA. Of 150,000 to 200,000 clones in the sample, around 83% are singletons; the top ten hold about 7.1%. Germline assignment: CDR1 SGHTA and CDR2 FQGNSA. Deletions cut 5 bases from V and 3 bases from J, with 13 bases between. This CDR3 contains 14 residues. Patients at the Seattle site were enrolled during active infection and followed longitudinally.

The material sequenced was peripheral blood. The origin of this receptor is a woman aged 70-85 years with COVID-19, enrolled during active disease. V is TRBV7-2 and J is TRBJ1-1; possibly TRBD1 for D (5 bases). CDR3 sequence: CASSLGPGDTEAFF. Here the CDR3 DNA reads TGTGCCAGCAGCCTCGGGCCGGGGGACACTGAAGCTTTCTTT.